The T cell receptor beta chain described here comes from a study of control samples from healthy donors and cancer patients. TCRdb's table, derived via immunoSEQ multiplex PCR, lists solely in-frame clones and lacks some. The sample includes about 120,000 clones, 70% to 90% of them seen just once. Germline CDR1 is KGHSH and CDR2 is LQKENI. V lost 6 bases to trimming and J lost 5 bases; unmatched junction nucleotides: 7. The CDR3 consists of 15 residues. Sequencing was carried out using blood. This clonotype originated in a woman between 65 and 79 years old in good health. This chain joins TRBV18 and TRBJ2-5; 12 bases are a match to TRBD1. CDR3 sequence: CASSTGTGGFETQYF. CDR3 nucleotides: TGTGCCAGCTCCACCGGGACAGGGGGCTTTGAGACCCAGTACTTC.